These 29 T cell receptor beta chains came from one sample sequenced in a study of CD8 T cells in ankylosing spondylitis. Each CDR3 protein is one row after TCRdb ran MiXCR on the 5' RACE reads. The sample lists about 250,000 distinct CDR3 sequences; 24% were seen once. Sequencing input: blood, either unsorted or a sorted T cell fraction (not recorded which). All receptors derive from a male donor with ankylosing spondylitis or in good health (not recorded which).

This clonotype occurred many times. The genes are TRBV4-1 and TRBJ2-5; 7 bases line up with TRBD2. The CDR3 spans 14 residues. Unmatched junction bases numbered 3, after V lost 1 base and J lost 4 bases. Germline lookup yields CDR1 MGHRA and CDR2 YSYEKL. CDR3 in DNA: TGCGCCAGCAGCCAAGTGGGGGGGAGAGAGACCCAGTACTTC. This encodes CASSQVGGRETQYF.

This clonotype was seen repeatedly, ten times or more. The chain joins TRBV7-2 to TRBJ2-7; D unresolved. Trimming left V 4 bases short and J 3 bases short, with 22 bases between. The CDR3 covers 17 residues. Germline loops: CDR1 SGHTA, CDR2 FQGNSA. This CDR3 is CASSSIFQGRSYYEQYF. Here the CDR3 DNA reads TGTGCCAGCAGCTCCATTTTTCAAGGCCGGTCATACTACGAGCAGTACTTC.

The chain recombines TRBV20-1 with TRBJ1-6, with D perhaps matching TRBD1 (5 bases). Trimming took 3 bases from V and 7 from J, leaving 10 bases between them. The CDR3 covers 13 residues. Per germline, CDR1 DFQATT and CDR2 SNEGSKA (reference sequence). CDR3 protein: CSASLTENSPLHF. Written as DNA, the CDR3 is TGCAGTGCTAGTTTGACAGAAAATTCACCCCTCCACTTT.

This chain uses TRBV5-1 with TRBJ2-5, with 8 bases identical to TRBD1. Germline CDR1 is SGHRS and CDR2 is YFSETQ. Trimming took 4 bases from V and 2 from J; bases not matched to a gene: 4. CDR3 length: 14 amino acids. This CDR3 reads CASSPDRVQETQYF. CDR3 coding DNA: TGCGCCAGCAGCCCGGACAGGGTTCAAGAGACCCAGTACTTC.

Worth noting for this clonotype: Its ends do not fully match the called genes, so a read error is possible. The V call is TRBV18, the J call TRBJ2-2; weak D call: TRBD2 (5 bases). CDR3 length equals 14 residues. Per the germline V gene, CDR1 is KGHSH and CDR2 is LQKENI. The CDR3 here is CASSGTANTGELLF. CDR3 DNA sequence: TGTGCCAGCTCAGGAACAGCGAACACCGGGGAGCTGCTTTTT.

This clonotype has ten or more counts. The chain has TRBV2 and TRBJ2-7; the D is unclear. Germline loops: CDR1 SNHLY, CDR2 FYNNEI. The CDR3 extends over 13 amino acids. V lost 5 bases, J lost 4 bases, and 12 bases lay in between. This chain's CDR3 is CASSKGLLYEQYF. CDR3 nucleotide sequence: TGTGCCAGCAGTAAAGGGCTGCTATACGAGCAGTACTTC.

The J gene is TRBJ2-7, the V gene TRBV7-6; possible D gene TRBD2, 5 bases. V was pared by 5 bases and J by 3 bases, with 14 bases between. This CDR3 is built from 14 residues. CDR1 and CDR2 (germline): SGHVS, FNYEAQ. CDR3 bases: TGTGCCAGCAGCCTCGAGGACGGAGGCTACGAGCAGTACTTC. It yields the protein CASSLEDGGYEQYF.

The CDR3, as DNA: TGCAGTGCTAGGCCTGGGTCCTTGGAGACCCAGTACTTC. Its translation is CSARPGSLETQYF. The chain is built from TRBV20-1 and TRBJ2-5; D is undetermined. The CDR3 is 13 amino acids. From germline, CDR1 is DFQATT and CDR2 SNEGSKA (reference sequence). Trimming shortened V by 3 bases and J by 5 bases, and 13 bases separated the two germline ends.

The J gene is TRBJ2-1, the V gene TRBV20-1; 11 positions match TRBD2. V trimming: 4 bases; J trimming: 3 bases; junction bases outside the gene matches: 8. CDR1 DFQATT and CDR2 SNEGSKA come from the germline V gene (reference sequence). This CDR3 contains 16 residues. The CDR3 DNA reads as TGCAGTGCTACTTCCCTAGCGGGGGGATACTACAATGAGCAGTTCTTC. It yields the protein CSATSLAGGYYNEQFF.

This clonotype was detected a few times. The V gene is TRBV7-3, the J gene TRBJ2-7; possible D gene TRBD1, 5 bases. CDR1 SGHTA and CDR2 FQGTGA come from the germline V gene. The CDR3 contains 13 residues. Trimming removed 5 bases at V and 7 bases at J, with 15 bases between. The CDR3 loop is CASSPDIVGEQYF. CDR3 nucleotides: TGTGCCAGCAGCCCGGACATCGTGGGTGAGCAGTACTTC.

V is TRBV20-1 and J is TRBJ1-3; D not certain. The CDR3 consists of 13 residues. Germline V gene data show CDR1 as DFQATT and CDR2 as SNEGSKA (reference sequence). Trimming cost V 3 bases and J 3 bases, with 9 bases left between them. CDR3 residues: CSASPAGGNTIYF. CDR3 sequence (DNA): TGCAGTGCTAGTCCGGCAGGTGGAAACACCATATATTTT.

This clonotype was seen ten or more times. This rearrangement joins TRBV29-1 to TRBJ1-1; D gene uncertain. The CDR3 consists of 13 residues. Germline lookup yields CDR1 SQVTM and CDR2 ANQGSEA. V shed 5 bases and J shed 3 bases, with 13 bases lying between them. In nucleotides, the CDR3 is TGCAGCGTTAGAGTCCGCGAGGACACTGAAGCTTTCTTT. Translating gives CSVRVREDTEAFF.

The chain carries TRBV6-1 and TRBJ2-1; 7 bases map to TRBD2. The germline CDR1 and CDR2 sequences are MNHNS and SASEGT. This CDR3 is 13 amino acids long. V dropped 9 bases and J dropped 1; count of bases not matched to a gene: 3. CDR3 DNA sequence: TGTGCCAGTCGGGAGGATTCCTACAATGAGCAGTTCTTC. It yields the protein CASREDSYNEQFF.

This clonotype has ten or more counts. The CDR3 DNA reads as TGTGCCACCAGTGATTTGGCTTGGCCCGACAATGAGCAGTTCTTC. It is translated as CATSDLAWPDNEQFF. V usage is TRBV24-1 and J usage is TRBJ2-1; D uncertain. There are 15 residues in the CDR3. The germline CDR1 and CDR2 sequences are KGHDR and SFDVKD. V gave up 0 bases and J gave up 5 bases, with 10 bases separating them.

This clonotype has only a few counts. V is TRBV20-1 and J is TRBJ2-4; 12 nucleotides match TRBD1. Per germline, CDR1 DFQATT and CDR2 SNEGSKA (reference sequence). V shed 3 bases, J shed 9 bases, and the junction held 9 bases outside the gene matches. This CDR3 comprises 15 residues. DNA of the CDR3: TGCAGTGCTAGGAACTGGGACAGGGGGCGCGGCATTCAGTACTTC. This codes for CSARNWDRGRGIQYF.

This clonotype occurred many times. The chain carries TRBV11-2 and TRBJ2-5; D might be TRBD1 or TRBD2, each matching 6 bases. Trimming pared 3 bases from V and 2 bases from J, leaving 10 bases between. CDR1 and CDR2 from the germline V gene are SGHAT and FQNNGV. This CDR3 has 14 amino acids. The CDR3 DNA follows: TGTGCCAGCAGCTTTGGGGGGACACAAGAGACCCAGTACTTC. This gives the protein CASSFGGTQETQYF.

The chain employs TRBV11-2 and TRBJ2-7, with TRBD1 as a possible D gene (6 bases). Between the trimmed V and J ends, which lost 4 bases and 1 base, there was a span of 23 bases. The CDR3 consists of 18 residues. CDR1 and CDR2 (germline): SGHAT, FQNNGV. CDR3 in DNA: TGTGCCAGCAGCTCCTACCAATCGTGGGGGCTCGGGTCCTACGAGCAGTACTTC. Protein sequence: CASSSYQSWGLGSYEQYF.

The chain recombines TRBV6-1 with TRBJ1-5, with D possibly matching TRBD1 (5 bases). Germline assignment: CDR1 MNHNS and CDR2 SASEGT. CDR3 length: 15 residues. The germline V and J ends were trimmed by 0 bases and 0 bases, with 6 bases remaining between them. The CDR3, as DNA: TGTGCCAGCAGTGAAGCCGGGGGTAGCAATCAGCCCCAGCATTTT. Translated, it gives CASSEAGGSNQPQHF.

This clonotype showed up many times. This sequence joins TRBV12-5 and TRBJ1-2, with D uncertain. CDR3 size: 14 residues. V was trimmed by 2 bases and J by 6 bases, leaving 13 bases between them. Germline assignment: CDR1 LGHNT and CDR2 FRNRAP. This CDR3 is CASGLQDSGDGYTF. In DNA form, the CDR3 reads TGTGCTAGTGGTTTGCAGGACTCAGGAGATGGCTACACCTTC.

The chain employs TRBV6-1 and TRBJ2-3, with 9 bases lining up with TRBD2. After removal of 7 bases from V and 2 bases from J, the junction contained 10 bases not matched to a gene. Germline assignment: CDR1 MNHNS and CDR2 SASEGT. The CDR3 totals 16 residues. The CDR3 DNA is TGTGCCAGCACCCTAACCAGCGGGGGGTACACAGATACGCAGTATTTT. Translation gives CASTLTSGGYTDTQYF.

This clonotype came up many times. The CDR3 bases are TGCAGTGCCCGCAGGGGCATAGAGCACGATCAGCCCCAGCATTTT. This gives the protein CSARRGIEHDQPQHF. J is TRBJ1-5 and V is TRBV20-1, with D maybe TRBD1 (6 bases). The V and J ends lost 6 bases and 5 bases respectively, with 20 bases between them. This CDR3 comprises 15 residues. Per the germline V gene, CDR1 is DFQATT and CDR2 is SNEGSKA (reference sequence).

The chain uses TRBV6-1 and TRBJ2-3; TRBD2 might be the D (7 bases). The V gene lost 6 bases and the J gene lost 6 bases, with 16 bases spanning the gap. This CDR3 has 14 residues. Per the germline V gene, CDR1 is MNHNS and CDR2 is SASEGT. In nucleotides, the CDR3 is TGTGCCAGCAGCCCCGTAGGGGGGGTTGATACGCAGTATTTT. Amino acids: CASSPVGGVDTQYF.

V usage is TRBV20-1 and J usage is TRBJ2-3; D might be TRBD2 (6 bases). From germline, CDR1 is DFQATT and CDR2 SNEGSKA (reference sequence). The CDR3 sequence is 17 residues long. Trimming shortened V by 3 bases and J by 2 bases, and 21 bases separated the two germline ends. The CDR3 is CSARSGEAGQITDTQYF. CDR3 DNA sequence: TGCAGTGCTAGGTCGGGAGAGGCGGGGCAAATCACAGATACGCAGTATTTT.

The sample holds a few counts of this clonotype. This chain joins TRBV12-3 or TRBV12-4 and TRBJ2-2; D may be TRBD1 (6 bases). The CDR3 has 16 residues. V lost 7 bases to trimming and J lost 3 bases, with 18 bases between them. The CDR3 protein is CASTLGTRRDTGELFF. CDR3 DNA: TGTGCCAGCACCCTAGGGACACGGAGAGACACCGGGGAGCTGTTTTTT.

This clonotype was detected many times. The chain couples TRBV11-2 to TRBJ2-3; D remains ambiguous. Per germline, CDR1 SGHAT and CDR2 FQNNGV. Deletions cut 1 base from V and 6 bases from J, with 11 bases between. The CDR3 sequence is 14 residues long. The CDR3 spells CASSLVGPGDTQYF. The CDR3, as DNA: TGTGCCAGCAGCTTAGTAGGCCCCGGGGATACGCAGTATTTT. Based on the CDR3 plus reference TRBV11-2 and TRBJ2-3, the full variable domain is EAGVAQSPRYKIIEKRQSVAFWCNPISGHATLYWYQQILGQGPKLLIQFQNNGVVDDSQLPKDRFSAERLKGVDSTLKIQPAKLEDSAVYLCASSLVGPGDTQYFGPGTRLTVL.

V and J are TRBV5-1 and TRBJ2-5; possible D gene TRBD2, 5 bases. Looked up from germline, CDR1 is SGHRS and CDR2 is YFSETQ. The V end lost 4 bases, the J end lost 5 bases, and 18 bases lay between the germline ends. The CDR3 totals 15 residues. The CDR3 sequence is CASSEPRAPGETQYF. The CDR3 DNA reads TGCGCCAGCAGCGAACCGCGGGCCCCCGGGGAGACCCAGTACTTC.

This clonotype was found many times. The chain carries TRBV4-2 and TRBJ2-1; the D gene is possibly TRBD2 (6 bases). This CDR3 contains 14 residues. The V and J ends lost 4 bases and 10 bases respectively, with 17 bases between them. Germline V lookup: CDR1 LGHNA, CDR2 YNFKEQ. CDR3 sequence reads: CASSLTRPVVEQFF. The DNA of the CDR3 is TGTGCCAGCAGCCTGACTAGGCCCGTGGTGGAGCAGTTCTTC.

This chain uses TRBV12-3 or TRBV12-4 with TRBJ2-1; 13 bases agree with TRBD2. With 6 bases clipped from V and 8 bases from J, the junction kept 13 bases outside the gene matches. The CDR3 is made up of 17 amino acids. The CDR3 reads CASSLTSGGQGRDEQFF. DNA for the CDR3: TGTGCCAGCAGCTTGACTAGCGGGGGGCAGGGGCGGGATGAGCAGTTCTTC.

This clonotype was found many times. The chain uses TRBV27 and TRBJ2-4, with D perhaps TRBD2 (7 bases). Trimming removed 0 bases from V and 7 bases from J, with 19 bases in between. The germline V gene encodes CDR1 MNHEY and CDR2 SMNVEV (reference sequence). The CDR3 contains 17 residues. The CDR3 nucleotides read TGTGCCAGCAGTTTATCGAGGCGGGGGAAGGGGGGCAACATTCAGTACTTC. Its protein is CASSLSRRGKGGNIQYF.